A selection of T cell receptor beta chains follows, all from one sample in a study of blood T cell repertoires in COVID-19. The assay was immunoSEQ multiplex PCR, and TCRdb's table has in-frame clones only and misses some. The sample yields approximately 150,000 clones, about 92% seen once. The specimen was peripheral blood. These receptors originate from a human donor in a cohort sampled during active COVID-19. Both conserved end residues are part of each CDR3. The D gene is left open where the match is weak. Size is omitted from some rows. Given values are once, few, many or a class for expanded clones.

J,size,V,length,D,DNA,CDR3
TRBJ1-4,.,TRBV21-1,18,.,TGTGCCAGCAGCAAAGCCGGACAGGGAAATGCAACTAATGAAAAACTGTTTTTT,CASSKAGQGNATNEKLFF
TRBJ1-4,.,TRBV2,14,.,TGTGCCAGCAGTGCGGCCGCGGCTAATGAAAAACTGTTTTTT,CASSAAAANEKLFF
TRBJ2-1,.,TRBV5-4,15,TRBD2,TGTGCCAGCAGCTTGACTAGCGGGAGGTACAATGAGCAGTTCTTC,CASSLTSGRYNEQFF
TRBJ2-3,.,TRBV19,16,TRBD1,TGTGCCAGTAGTAGAGGACAGGCGTTCTACACAGATACGCAGTATTTT,CASSRGQAFYTDTQYF
TRBJ1-5,.,TRBV6-1,16,.,TGTGCCAGCAGTGACGACCCACGCGGCGGCAATCAGCCCCAGCATTTT,CASSDDPRGGNQPQHF
TRBJ2-1,.,TRBV7-2,16,TRBD1,TGTGCCAGCAGCGCTACCGGGACAGGGGGTTACAATGAGCAGTTCTTC,CASSATGTGGYNEQFF
TRBJ2-3,.,TRBV7-2,15,TRBD2,TGTGCCAGCAGCGATAGCGGGGGGGTTCCAGATACGCAGTATTTT,CASSDSGGVPDTQYF
TRBJ1-5,few,TRBV6-2/TRBV6-3,17,TRBD1,TGTGCCAGCAGTTACGACTTGGGACAGGGGGCATTAGAGCCCCAGCATTTT,CASSYDLGQGALEPQHF
TRBJ2-1,once,TRBV7-3,15,TRBD1,TGTGCCAGCAGCTTAATAGGGGGCGGCTACAATGAGCAGTTCTTC,CASSLIGGGYNEQFF
TRBJ2-1,.,TRBV11-2,17,TRBD1,TGTGCCAGCAGCTTCCTCGGACAGGGGGCGCGGGACAATGAGCAGTTCTTC,CASSFLGQGARDNEQFF
TRBJ1-2,.,TRBV4-3,15,TRBD1,TGCGCCAGCAGCCAACCGGACAGGGAGAACTATGGCTACACCTTC,CASSQPDRENYGYTF
TRBJ2-5,.,TRBV6-1,15,.,TGTGCCAGCAGTGAAGCTTGGGACAACAAAGAGACCCAGTACTTC,CASSEAWDNKETQYF
TRBJ2-3,.,TRBV29-1,14,TRBD2,TGCAGCGTGGCTGCTAGCGGGGGGGAAGATACGCAGTATTTT,CSVAASGGEDTQYF
TRBJ1-2,few,TRBV21-1,14,.,TGTGCCAGCAGGACAGGGTGGAAGAAGTATGGCTACACCTTC,CASRTGWKKYGYTF
TRBJ2-5,.,TRBV3-1/TRBV3-2,16,TRBD2,TGTGCCAGCAGCCAAGATCTAGCGGGGGGGCGGGAGACCCAGTACTTC,CASSQDLAGGRETQYF
TRBJ1-3,.,TRBV6-1,18,TRBD1,TGTGCCAGCAGTGAAGTTTGGGGCAGGGGGCGAGGTGGAAACACCATATATTTT,CASSEVWGRGRGGNTIYF
TRBJ1-2,.,TRBV19,14,.,TGTGCCAGTAGTATAGGGCCAGGGACAAGCGGCTACACCTTC,CASSIGPGTSGYTF
TRBJ2-5,once,TRBV30,17,TRBD2,TGTGCCTGGAGTCGCGGACTAGCGGGGGGGGAAGGAGAGACCCAGTACTTC,CAWSRGLAGGEGETQYF
TRBJ1-1,.,TRBV6-5,12,.,TGTGCCAGCAAAAAAGGGGCGGCTGAAGCTTTCTTT,CASKKGAAEAFF
TRBJ2-2,once,TRBV19,12,.,TGTGCCAGTAGTGCAGGGGTCGGGGAGCTGTTTTTT,CASSAGVGELFF
TRBJ2-7,.,TRBV12-3/TRBV12-4,12,.,TGTGCCAGCAGTTGGGCCCCCAGCGAGCAGTACTTC,CASSWAPSEQYF
TRBJ2-1,once,TRBV9,17,TRBD1,TGTGCCAGCAGCGTAGGAAGTCAGGACAGGGGTTTCAATGAGCAGTTCTTC,CASSVGSQDRGFNEQFF
TRBJ1-4,.,TRBV6-5,16,.,TGTGCCAGCAGTTCACGCTCCGGGGGGGGATGGGAAAAACTGTTTTTT,CASSSRSGGGWEKLFF
TRBJ1-1,.,TRBV19,14,TRBD1,TGTGCCAGTAGGGACAGGGGGGGAAACACTGAAGCTTTCTTT,CASRDRGGNTEAFF
TRBJ1-6,.,TRBV19,18,TRBD1,TGTGCCAGTAGTTCCGGGACAGGGGGTTCGTCCTATAATTCACCCCTCCACTTT,CASSSGTGGSSYNSPLHF
TRBJ2-3,.,TRBV4-1,18,TRBD2,TGCGCCAGCAGCCAATTCCGCGGGGGGGTCTCTAGCACAGATACGCAGTATTTT,CASSQFRGGVSSTDTQYF